The T cell receptor (beta chain) under discussion was sequenced for a study of T-cell memory formation after mild COVID-19. The CDR3 has 10 residues. One entry per CDR3 protein results from TCRdb running MiXCR on the 5' RACE reads. This repertoire shows roughly 110,000 distinct CDR3 sequences, about 17% found once; its top ten account for 25% to 30%. The specimen sequenced was PBMCs or a T cell subset sorted from them (not recorded which). The TCR sequence derives from an adult woman who had mild COVID-19 (a few samples of this study predate the infection). Cell type and time point are not known. The J gene is TRBJ1-4, the V gene TRBV21-1; the D segment call TRBD1 is taken from the table without a DNA check. TRBV21-1 is a known pseudogene. The CDR3 coding sequence is TGTGCCAGCAGCATGCGGGACCTGTTTTTT. It encodes CASSMRDLFF.